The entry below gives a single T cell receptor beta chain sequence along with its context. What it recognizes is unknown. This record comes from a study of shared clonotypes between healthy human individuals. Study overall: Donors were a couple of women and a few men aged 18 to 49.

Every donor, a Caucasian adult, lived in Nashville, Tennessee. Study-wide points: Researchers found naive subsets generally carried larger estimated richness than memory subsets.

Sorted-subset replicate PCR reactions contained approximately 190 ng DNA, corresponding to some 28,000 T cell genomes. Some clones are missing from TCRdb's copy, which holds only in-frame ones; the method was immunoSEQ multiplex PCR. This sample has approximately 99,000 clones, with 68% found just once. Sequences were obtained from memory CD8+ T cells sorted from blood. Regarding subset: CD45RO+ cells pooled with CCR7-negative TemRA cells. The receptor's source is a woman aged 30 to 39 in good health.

The CDR3 coding sequence is TGTGCCACCGCCGGGGGCGGCGCTGCCTACGAGCAGTACTTC. It is translated as CATAGGGAAYEQYF. The chain employs TRBV25-1 and TRBJ2-7, with D possibly called TRBD1 or TRBD2 (6 bases each). The V and J ends lost 10 bases and 2 bases respectively, with 18 bases between them. CDR1 MGHDK and CDR2 SYGVNS come from the germline V gene. This CDR3 has 14 amino acids.